The text below deals with one TCR beta chain. Its antigen is as yet unknown. This sample was included in a study of CD8+ T cells in alopecia areata. The study, taken as a whole, reports: It was lesional scalp, especially alopecia totalis/universalis, that showed higher clonality than normal scalp.

The CDR3 contains 12 residues. V was trimmed by 3 bases and J by 9 bases, leaving 15 bases between them. Looked up from germline, CDR1 is GTSNPN and CDR2 is SVGIG (reference sequence). RNA extraction was followed by reverse transcription into cDNA, which acted as the sequencing template. Profiled with immunoSEQ multiplex PCR; TCRdb holds only in-frame clones, not every one. The sample holds 170,000 or so clones, roughly 59% seen once. This TCR came from a human donor with alopecia areata. The J gene is TRBJ2-7, the V gene TRBV30; D is undetermined. The input for sequencing was CD4+ T cells sorted from blood, taken at week 0. CDR3 protein: CAWRDQQGWQYF. The CDR3 nucleotides read TGTGCCTGGAGGGACCAGCAAGGTTGGCAGTACTTC.